This T cell receptor beta chain was obtained from a study of monozygotic twins with inflammatory bowel disease. A remark on this clonotype: The antigen remains unidentified.

Points from the study as a whole: The study found lower TCRbeta diversity (inverse Simpson) in IBD patients than in healthy co-twins.

Reprocessing the 5' RACE reads, TCRdb reports a single entry for every CDR3 protein and omits DNA. The sample's table shows some 200,000 distinct CDR3 sequences. The TCR comes from a human donor with ulcerative colitis or Crohn's disease, or a healthy co-twin of an affected twin (not recorded which). The sequenced sample consisted of blood.

The CDR3 loop reads CASSFQTGTVNQPQHF. The gene calls are TRBV7-2 and TRBJ1-5; TCRdb lists TRBD1, though no DNA is available to test this call. There are 16 residues in the CDR3. Germline V gives CDR1 SGHTA, CDR2 FQGNSA.